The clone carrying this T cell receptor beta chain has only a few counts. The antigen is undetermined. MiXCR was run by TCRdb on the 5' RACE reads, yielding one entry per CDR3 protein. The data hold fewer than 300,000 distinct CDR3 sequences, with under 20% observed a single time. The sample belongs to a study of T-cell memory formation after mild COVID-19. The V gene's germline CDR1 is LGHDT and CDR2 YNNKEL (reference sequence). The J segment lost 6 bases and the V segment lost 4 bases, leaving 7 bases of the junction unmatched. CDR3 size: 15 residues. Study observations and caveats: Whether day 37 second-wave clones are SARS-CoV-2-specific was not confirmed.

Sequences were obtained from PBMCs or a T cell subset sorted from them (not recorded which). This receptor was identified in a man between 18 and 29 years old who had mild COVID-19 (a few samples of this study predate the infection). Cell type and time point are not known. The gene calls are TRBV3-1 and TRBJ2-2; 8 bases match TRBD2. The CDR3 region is CASSLRSGGAGELFF. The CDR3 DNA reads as TGTGCCAGCAGCCTTCGAAGCGGGGGAGCCGGGGAGCTGTTTTTT.